The entry that follows covers one TCR beta chain sequence. The germline gives CDR1 SGHNT, CDR2 YENEEA. This CDR3 contains 14 residues. The trim removed 4 bases at V and 0 bases at J, leaving 3 bases unmatched. 13 Jbeta primers and 60 Vbeta primers were used for the PCR. Assay used: immunoSEQ multiplex PCR; TCRdb lists only in-frame clones, some missing. The sample records around 140,000 clones, around 82% being singletons. The entry originates in a study of cytomegalovirus exposure and HLA in healthy donors. The sequencing sample was made of PBMCs. The sequence derives from a female donor in good health and CMV-seronegative. The V gene is TRBV11-3, the J gene TRBJ2-7; 7 nucleotides align to TRBD2. The CDR3 DNA sequence: TGTGCCAGCAGCTCGGGAGGAAGCTCCTACGAGCAGTACTTC. Translating it yields CASSSGGSSYEQYF.